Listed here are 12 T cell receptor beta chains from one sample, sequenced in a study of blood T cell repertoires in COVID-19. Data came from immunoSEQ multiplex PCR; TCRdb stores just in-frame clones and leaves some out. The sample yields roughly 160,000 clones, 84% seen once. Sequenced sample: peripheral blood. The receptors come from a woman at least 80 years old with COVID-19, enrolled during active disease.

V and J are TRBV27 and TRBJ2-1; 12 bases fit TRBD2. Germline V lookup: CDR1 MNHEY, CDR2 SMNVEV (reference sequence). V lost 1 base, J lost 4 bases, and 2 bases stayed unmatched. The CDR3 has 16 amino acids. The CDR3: CASSLYLAGGYNEQFF. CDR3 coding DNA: TGTGCCAGCAGTTTATACCTAGCGGGAGGGTACAATGAGCAGTTCTTC.

Here the CDR3 DNA reads TGTGCCAGTAGTACCGGGACAACTGGAAACACCATATATTTT. Translation gives CASSTGTTGNTIYF. The chain has TRBV19 and TRBJ1-3; a possible D gene is TRBD1 (6 bases). This CDR3 spans 14 amino acids. Germline-derived CDR1 and CDR2 are LNHDA and SQIVND (reference sequence). Trimming removed 4 bases from V and 2 bases from J, with 9 bases in between.

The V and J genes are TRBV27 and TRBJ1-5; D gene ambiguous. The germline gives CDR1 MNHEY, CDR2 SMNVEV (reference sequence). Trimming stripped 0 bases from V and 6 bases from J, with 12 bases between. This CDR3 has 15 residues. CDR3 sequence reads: CASSLSGRATQPQHF. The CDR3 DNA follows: TGTGCCAGCAGTTTATCGGGGAGGGCTACTCAGCCCCAGCATTTT.

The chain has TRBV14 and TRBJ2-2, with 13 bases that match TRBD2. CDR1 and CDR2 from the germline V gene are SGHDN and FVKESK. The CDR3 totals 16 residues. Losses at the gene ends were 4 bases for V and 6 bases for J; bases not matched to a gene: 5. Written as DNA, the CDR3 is TGTGCCAGCAGCCGCGGACTAGCGGGAGTGGCCGGGGAGCTGTTTTTT. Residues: CASSRGLAGVAGELFF.

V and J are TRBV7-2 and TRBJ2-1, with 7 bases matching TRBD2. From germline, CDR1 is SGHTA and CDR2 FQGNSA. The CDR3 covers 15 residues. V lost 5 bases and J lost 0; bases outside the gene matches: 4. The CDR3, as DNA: TGTGCCAGCAGCCGTGGGGGGGGCTCCTACAATGAGCAGTTCTTC. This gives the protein CASSRGGGSYNEQFF.

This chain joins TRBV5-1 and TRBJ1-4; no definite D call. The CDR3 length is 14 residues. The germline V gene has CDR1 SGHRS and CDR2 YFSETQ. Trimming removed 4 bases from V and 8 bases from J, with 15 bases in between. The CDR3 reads CASSSDRPEEKLFF. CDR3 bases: TGCGCCAGCAGCAGTGACCGGCCGGAGGAAAAACTGTTTTTT.

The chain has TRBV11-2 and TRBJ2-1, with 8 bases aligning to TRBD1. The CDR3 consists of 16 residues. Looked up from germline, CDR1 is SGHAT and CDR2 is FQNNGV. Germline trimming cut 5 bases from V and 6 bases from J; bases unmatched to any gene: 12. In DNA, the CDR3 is TGTGCCAGCAGCACCTCGACAGGGGAGCGTCGCAATGAGCAGTTCTTC. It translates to CASSTSTGERRNEQFF. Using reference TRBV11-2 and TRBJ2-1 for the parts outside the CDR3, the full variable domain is EAGVAQSPRYKIIEKRQSVAFWCNPISGHATLYWYQQILGQGPKLLIQFQNNGVVDDSQLPKDRFSAERLKGVDSTLKIQPAKLEDSAVYLCASSTSTGERRNEQFFGPGTRLTVL.

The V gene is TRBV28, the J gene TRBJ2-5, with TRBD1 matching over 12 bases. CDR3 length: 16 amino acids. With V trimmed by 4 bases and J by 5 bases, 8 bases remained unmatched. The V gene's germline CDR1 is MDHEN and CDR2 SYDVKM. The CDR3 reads CASSYLGTGGSETQYF. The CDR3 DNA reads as TGTGCCAGCAGTTACCTCGGGACAGGGGGCTCGGAGACCCAGTACTTC.

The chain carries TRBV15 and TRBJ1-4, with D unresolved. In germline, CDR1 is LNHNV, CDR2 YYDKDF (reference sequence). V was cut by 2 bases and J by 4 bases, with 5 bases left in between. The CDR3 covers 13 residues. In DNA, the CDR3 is TGTGCCACCAGCAGAACGGGTAATGAAAAACTGTTTTTT. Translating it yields CATSRTGNEKLFF.

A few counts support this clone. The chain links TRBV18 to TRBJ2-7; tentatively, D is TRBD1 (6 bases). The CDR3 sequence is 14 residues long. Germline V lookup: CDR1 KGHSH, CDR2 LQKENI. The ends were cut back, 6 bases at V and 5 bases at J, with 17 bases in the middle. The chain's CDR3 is CASSSGAGENEQYF. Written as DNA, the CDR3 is TGTGCCAGCTCCTCCGGGGCAGGGGAAAACGAGCAGTACTTC.

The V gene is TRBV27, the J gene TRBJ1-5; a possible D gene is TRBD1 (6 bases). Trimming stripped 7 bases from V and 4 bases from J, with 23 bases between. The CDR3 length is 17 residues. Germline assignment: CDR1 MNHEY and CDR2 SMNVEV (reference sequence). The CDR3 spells CASTLGGQGENNQPQHF. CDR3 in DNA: TGTGCCAGCACCCTGGGGGGGCAGGGAGAAAATAATCAGCCCCAGCATTTT.

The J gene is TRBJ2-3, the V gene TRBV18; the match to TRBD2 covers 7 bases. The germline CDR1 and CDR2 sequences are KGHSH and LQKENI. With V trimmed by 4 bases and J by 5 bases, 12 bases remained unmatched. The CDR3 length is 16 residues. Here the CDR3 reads CASSRLLGGIGDTQYF. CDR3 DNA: TGTGCCAGCTCACGTCTCCTCGGGGGGATTGGAGATACGCAGTATTTT. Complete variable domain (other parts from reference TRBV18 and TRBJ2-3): NAGVMQNPRHLVRRRGQEARLRCSPMKGHSHVYWYRQLPEEGLKFMVYLQKENIIDESGMPKERFSAEFPKEGPSILRIQQVVRGDSAAYFCASSRLLGGIGDTQYFGPGTRLTVL.